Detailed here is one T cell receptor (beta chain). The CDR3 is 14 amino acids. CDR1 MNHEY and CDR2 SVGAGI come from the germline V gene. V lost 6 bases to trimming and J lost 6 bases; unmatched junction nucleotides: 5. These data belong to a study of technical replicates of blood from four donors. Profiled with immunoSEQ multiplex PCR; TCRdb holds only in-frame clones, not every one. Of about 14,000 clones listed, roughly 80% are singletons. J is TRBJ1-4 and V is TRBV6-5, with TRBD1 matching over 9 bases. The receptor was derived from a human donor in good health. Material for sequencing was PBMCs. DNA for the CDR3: TGTGCCAGCAGCTACAGGGGGCCAGATGAAAAACTGTTTTTT. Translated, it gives CASSYRGPDEKLFF.